The 18 T cell receptor beta chains given below trace back to one sample, sequenced in a study of blood T cell repertoires in COVID-19. Sequencing was performed with immunoSEQ multiplex PCR; in TCRdb, only in-frame clones are kept and a portion is missing. The sample has 370,000 or so clones, around 87% seen once. What was sequenced was PBMCs or T cells enriched from blood (not recorded which). The receptors were gathered from a man younger than 40 who had recovered from COVID-19.

This clone was recorded once. V and J are TRBV7-3 and TRBJ2-2; 8 bases match TRBD2. The V and J ends lost 5 bases and 5 bases, in that order; junction bases with no gene match: 10. Germline CDR1 SGHTA, CDR2 FQGTGA. This CDR3 region has 16 residues. The CDR3 loop is CASSPPAGGETGELFF. CDR3 coding DNA: TGTGCCAGCAGCCCCCCCGCCGGGGGGGAAACCGGGGAGCTGTTTTTT. Supplemented by reference TRBV7-3 and TRBJ2-2, the full variable domain reads GAGVSQTPSNKVTEKGKYVELRCDPISGHTALYWYRQSLGQGPEFLIYFQGTGAADDSGLPNDRFFAVRPEGSVSTLKIQRTERGDSAVYLCASSPPAGGETGELFFGEGSRLTVL.

In its sample, this clone was seen once. The rearrangement links TRBV5-1 to TRBJ2-5; unclear D gene. The CDR3 totals 12 residues. CDR1 and CDR2 from the germline V gene are SGHRS and YFSETQ. V lost 3 bases to trimming and J lost 5 bases, with 8 bases between them. CDR3 sequence: CASSSNLETQYF. CDR3 DNA sequence: TGCGCCAGCAGCTCGAACTTGGAGACCCAGTACTTC.

This chain connects TRBV10-2 to TRBJ2-5, with a possible D match to TRBD1 (7 bases). This CDR3 has 14 residues. Germline V gene data show CDR1 as WSHSY and CDR2 as SAAADI. With 3 bases removed from V and 5 bases from J, the gap between germline ends came to 13 bases. CDR3 loop: CASSEEGAGETQYF. The CDR3 DNA reads as TGCGCCAGCAGTGAAGAGGGGGCGGGGGAGACCCAGTACTTC.

V and J are TRBV4-1 and TRBJ1-1; TRBD1 aligns across 7 bases. V shed 1 base, J shed 3 bases, and the junction held 5 bases outside the gene matches. Germline-derived CDR1 and CDR2 are MGHRA and YSYEKL. This CDR3 has 15 amino acids. The CDR3 protein is CASSQGQGKDTEAFF. CDR3 bases: TGCGCCAGCAGCCAAGGACAGGGTAAGGACACTGAAGCTTTCTTT.

This chain links TRBV30 with TRBJ1-6, with D possibly TRBD1 on 6 matching bases. The ends were cut back, 6 bases at V and 9 bases at J, with 18 bases in the middle. The CDR3 runs 14 residues. Germline values: CDR1 GTSNPN, CDR2 SVGIG (reference sequence). The CDR3 region is CACPGEYLSSPLHF. CDR3 bases: TGTGCCTGTCCAGGGGAATACCTTTCTTCACCCCTCCACTTT. Supplemented by reference TRBV30 and TRBJ1-6, the full variable domain reads SQTIHQWPATLVQPVGSPLSLECTVEGTSNPNLYWYRQAAGRGLQLLFYSVGIGQISSEVPQNLSASRPQDRQFILSSKKLLLSDSGFYLCACPGEYLSSPLHFGNGTRLTVT.

The chain combines TRBV2 with TRBJ2-3, with D perhaps matching TRBD1 (5 bases). Germline V gives CDR1 SNHLY, CDR2 FYNNEI. Trimming left V 3 bases short and J 7 bases short, with 17 bases between. The CDR3 spans 15 residues. This CDR3 reads CASSDGVRVTNTQYF. CDR3 nucleotide sequence: TGTGCCAGCAGTGATGGCGTCAGGGTTACAAATACGCAGTATTTT.

The V call is TRBV30, the J call TRBJ1-6; 8 nucleotides line up with TRBD1. The CDR3 contains 15 residues. J was trimmed by 7 bases and V by 4 bases; bases with no gene match: 9. Germline-derived CDR1 and CDR2 are GTSNPN and SVGIG (reference sequence). CDR3 DNA sequence: TGTGCCTGGATTTTTCGGGACAGGAGAAATTCACCCCTCCACTTT. Amino acids: CAWIFRDRRNSPLHF.

This chain joins TRBV2 and TRBJ1-3, with TRBD1 as a possible D gene (5 bases). Germline V CDR1 and CDR2: SNHLY, FYNNEI. The CDR3 spans 17 residues. Trimming took off 5 bases at V and 2 bases at J, with 19 bases between the two ends. DNA for the CDR3: TGTGCCAGCAGTTTCAGACGGGGGGAGGCGCCTGGAAACACCATATATTTT. Translation: CASSFRRGEAPGNTIYF. The variable domain in full, completed from reference TRBV2 and TRBJ1-3, reads EPEVTQTPSHQVTQMGQEVILRCVPISNHLYFYWYRQILGQKVEFLVSFYNNEISEKSEIFDDQFSVERPDGSNFTLKIRSTKLEDSAMYFCASSFRRGEAPGNTIYFGEGSWLTVV.

This CDR3 reads CASSLGSTGGYEQYF. CDR3 coding DNA: TGTGCCAGCAGTTTAGGTTCGACGGGAGGCTACGAGCAGTACTTC. The rearrangement joins TRBV27 to TRBJ2-7, with 7 bases identical to TRBD2. Germline lookup yields CDR1 MNHEY and CDR2 SMNVEV (reference sequence). The trim removed 2 bases at V and 3 bases at J, leaving 7 bases unmatched. CDR3 length equals 15 residues.

The chain couples TRBV4-1 to TRBJ1-3, with 7 bases aligning to TRBD1. Germline-derived CDR1 and CDR2 are MGHRA and YSYEKL. The CDR3 is made up of 16 amino acids. Germline trimming cut 2 bases from V and 3 bases from J; bases unmatched to any gene: 7. DNA of the CDR3: TGCGCCAGCAGCCAAATGGCAGGGGGTTATGGAAACACCATATATTTT. Translated: CASSQMAGGYGNTIYF.

The chain uses TRBV6-1 and TRBJ1-2, with D hard to call. The CDR3 is 15 residues long. Germline assignment: CDR1 MNHNS and CDR2 SASEGT. Trimming took 1 base from V and 4 from J, leaving 13 bases between them. The DNA for the CDR3 is TGTGCCAGCAGTGAAGGATCGGGGAACCGCTATGGCTACACCTTC. Its protein is CASSEGSGNRYGYTF.

The rearrangement joins TRBV19 to TRBJ1-5; 9 bases agree with TRBD1. Germline lookup yields CDR1 LNHDA and CDR2 SQIVND (reference sequence). Trimming cost V 7 bases and J 5 bases; bases outside gene matches: 9. CDR3 length equals 15 residues. In DNA form, the CDR3 reads TGTGCCAGTACCTCCGGGACAGGGAATGATCAGCCCCAGCATTTT. Amino acids: CASTSGTGNDQPQHF. The whole variable domain, remainder taken from reference TRBV19 and TRBJ1-5, is DGGITQSPKYLFRKEGQNVTLSCEQNLNHDAMYWYRQDPGQGLRLIYYSQIVNDFQKGDIAEGYSVSREKKESFPLTVTSAQKNPTAFYLCASTSGTGNDQPQHFGDGTRLSIL.

This chain links TRBV4-3 with TRBJ2-2; 9 bases are a match to TRBD1. From germline, CDR1 is LGHNA and CDR2 YSLEER. This CDR3 contains 17 residues. V trimming: 6 bases; J trimming: 5 bases; junction bases outside the gene matches: 13. The CDR3 sequence is CASSEGAAGQGTGELFF. In DNA form, the CDR3 reads TGCGCCAGCAGTGAGGGGGCAGCCGGACAGGGGACCGGGGAGCTGTTTTTT.

The chain combines TRBV24-1 with TRBJ2-2; 10 nucleotides align to TRBD1. The CDR3 covers 18 residues. The germline CDR1 and CDR2 sequences are KGHDR and SFDVKD. The V segment lost 7 bases and the J segment 3 bases; nucleotides outside the gene matches: 13. The CDR3 nucleotides are TGTGCCACCAGGCCTACCCCGGGACAGGGGCCTGACACCGGGGAGCTGTTTTTT. Residues: CATRPTPGQGPDTGELFF.

This chain uses TRBV27 with TRBJ1-1; 8 bases fit TRBD1. Unmatched junction bases numbered 4, after V lost 7 bases and J lost 6 bases. Germline V CDR1 and CDR2: MNHEY, SMNVEV (reference sequence). The CDR3 covers 12 residues. CDR3 in DNA: TGTGCCAGCACAGGGGGCGCTTCTGAAGCTTTCTTT. This codes for CASTGGASEAFF.

This chain uses TRBV10-2 with TRBJ1-1, with D tentatively TRBD1 (5 bases). The V gene's germline CDR1 is WSHSY and CDR2 SAAADI. CDR3 length: 14 amino acids. Trimming left V 0 bases short and J 5 bases short, with 10 bases between. CDR3: CASSESLGRTEAFF. DNA of the CDR3: TGCGCCAGCAGTGAGTCGTTGGGGCGGACTGAAGCTTTCTTT.

The chain combines TRBV20-1 with TRBJ1-2; a possible D gene is TRBD1 (5 bases). The V end was cut by 3 bases, the J end by 6 bases, with 11 bases between. This CDR3 spans 12 amino acids. Looked up from germline, CDR1 is DFQATT and CDR2 is SNEGSKA (reference sequence). Here the CDR3 reads CSASSGGDGYTF. In DNA form, the CDR3 reads TGCAGTGCTAGTTCCGGGGGTGATGGCTACACCTTC.

The rearrangement uses TRBV15 and TRBJ1-1; D is ambiguous. Germline assignment: CDR1 LNHNV and CDR2 YYDKDF (reference sequence). The ends were cut back, 0 bases at V and 5 bases at J, with 10 bases in the middle. CDR3 size: 14 residues. The CDR3 is CATSRDLSGTEAFF. The CDR3 nucleotides read TGTGCCACCAGCAGAGATCTCAGCGGAACTGAAGCTTTCTTT.